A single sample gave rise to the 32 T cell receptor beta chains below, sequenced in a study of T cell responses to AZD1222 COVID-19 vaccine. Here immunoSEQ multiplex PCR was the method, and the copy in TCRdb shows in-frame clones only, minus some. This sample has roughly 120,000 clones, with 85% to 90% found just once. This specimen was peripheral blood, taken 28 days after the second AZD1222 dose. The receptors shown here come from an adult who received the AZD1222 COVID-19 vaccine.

For the CDR3, the DNA is TGTGCCAGCAGCTTGGGATCCAGGGGCGGTAATGAAAAACTGTTTTTT. The encoded protein is CASSLGSRGGNEKLFF. The chain employs TRBV11-2 and TRBJ1-4; a possible D gene is TRBD1 (6 bases). The CDR3 loop spans 16 amino acids. Between the trimmed V and J ends, which lost 3 bases and 4 bases, there was a span of 15 bases. Germline V gene data show CDR1 as SGHAT and CDR2 as FQNNGV.

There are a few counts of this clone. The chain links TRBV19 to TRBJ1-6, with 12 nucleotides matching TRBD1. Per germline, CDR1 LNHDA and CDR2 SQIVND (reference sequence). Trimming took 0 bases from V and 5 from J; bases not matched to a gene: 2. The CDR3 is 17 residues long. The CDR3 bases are TGTGCCAGTAGTATAGAGGGACAGGGGGCCGATAATTCACCCCTCCACTTT. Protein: CASSIEGQGADNSPLHF. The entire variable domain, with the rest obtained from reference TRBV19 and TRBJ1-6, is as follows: DGGITQSPKYLFRKEGQNVTLSCEQNLNHDAMYWYRQDPGQGLRLIYYSQIVNDFQKGDIAEGYSVSREKKESFPLTVTSAQKNPTAFYLCASSIEGQGADNSPLHFGNGTRLTVT.

CDR3 nucleotides: TGTGCCAGCAGTTACCCAGCCAGCTCCTACAATGAGCAGTTCTTC. Protein sequence: CASSYPASSYNEQFF. V is TRBV6-6 and J is TRBJ2-1; no reliable D call. Germline V CDR1 and CDR2: MNHNY, SVGAGI (reference sequence). The V end lost 2 bases, the J end lost 0 bases, and 8 bases lay between the germline ends. CDR3 length: 15 residues.

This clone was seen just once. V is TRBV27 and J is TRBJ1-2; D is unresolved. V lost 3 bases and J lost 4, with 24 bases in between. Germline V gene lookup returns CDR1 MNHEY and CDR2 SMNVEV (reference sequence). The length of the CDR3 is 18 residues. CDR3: CASSFSRRHTGKAYGYTF. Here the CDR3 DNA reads TGTGCCAGCAGTTTCTCAAGGAGGCACACGGGCAAAGCCTATGGCTACACCTTC.

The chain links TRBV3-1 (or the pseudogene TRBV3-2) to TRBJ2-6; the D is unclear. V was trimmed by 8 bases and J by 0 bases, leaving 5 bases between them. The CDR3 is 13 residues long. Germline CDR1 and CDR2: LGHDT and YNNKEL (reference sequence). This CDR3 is CASGFSGANVLTF. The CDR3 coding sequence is TGTGCCAGCGGATTCTCTGGGGCCAACGTCCTGACTTTC.

The CDR3 sequence: CASHTGGNQPQHF. The CDR3 bases are TGTGCCAGCCACACAGGGGGCAATCAGCCCCAGCATTTT. This sequence joins TRBV2 and TRBJ1-5; 7 nucleotides line up with TRBD1. Per the germline V gene, CDR1 is SNHLY and CDR2 is FYNNEI. V gave up 8 bases and J gave up 2 bases; unmatched junction bases: 3. The CDR3 length is 13 residues.

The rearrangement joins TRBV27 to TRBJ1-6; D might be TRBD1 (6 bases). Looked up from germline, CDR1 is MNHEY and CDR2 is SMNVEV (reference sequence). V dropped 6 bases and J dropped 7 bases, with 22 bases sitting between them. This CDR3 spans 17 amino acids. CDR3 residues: CASSRARGGLYNSPLHF. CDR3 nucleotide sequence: TGTGCCAGCAGCCGCGCACGGGGGGGGCTTTACAATTCACCCCTCCACTTT.

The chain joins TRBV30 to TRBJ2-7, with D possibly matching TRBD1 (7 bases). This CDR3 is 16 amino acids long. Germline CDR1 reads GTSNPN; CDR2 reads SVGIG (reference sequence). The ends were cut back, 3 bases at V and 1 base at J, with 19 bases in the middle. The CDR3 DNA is TGTGCCTGGAGATACCCAGGGGGGCGGCGATCCTACGAGCAGTACTTC. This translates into CAWRYPGGRRSYEQYF.

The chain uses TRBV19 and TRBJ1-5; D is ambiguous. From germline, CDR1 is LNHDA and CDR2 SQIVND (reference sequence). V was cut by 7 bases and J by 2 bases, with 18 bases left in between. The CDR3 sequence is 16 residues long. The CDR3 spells CASTTFLRGGNQPQHF. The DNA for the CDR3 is TGTGCCAGTACCACTTTTCTGCGGGGTGGCAATCAGCCCCAGCATTTT.

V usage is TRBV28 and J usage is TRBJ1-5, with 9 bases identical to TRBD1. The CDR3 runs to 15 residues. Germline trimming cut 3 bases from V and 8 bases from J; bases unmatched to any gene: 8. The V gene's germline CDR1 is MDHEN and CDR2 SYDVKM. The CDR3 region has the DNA TGTGCCAGCAGTTTGGGACAGGGCCCTCCGGAGCCCCAGCATTTT. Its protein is CASSLGQGPPEPQHF.

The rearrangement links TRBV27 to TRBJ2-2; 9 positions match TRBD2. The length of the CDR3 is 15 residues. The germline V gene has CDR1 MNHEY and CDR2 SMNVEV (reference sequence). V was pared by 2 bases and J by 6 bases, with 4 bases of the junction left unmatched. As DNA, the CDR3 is TGTGCCAGCAGTTTAGCGGGGGGGCCTTCCGGGGAGCTGTTTTTT. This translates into CASSLAGGPSGELFF.

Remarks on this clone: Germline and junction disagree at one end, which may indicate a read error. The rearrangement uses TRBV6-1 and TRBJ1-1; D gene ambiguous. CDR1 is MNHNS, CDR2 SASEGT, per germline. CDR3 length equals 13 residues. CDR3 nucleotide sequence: TGTGCCAGCACTGAAATCATTAACACTGAAGCTTTCTTT. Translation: CASTEIINTEAFF.

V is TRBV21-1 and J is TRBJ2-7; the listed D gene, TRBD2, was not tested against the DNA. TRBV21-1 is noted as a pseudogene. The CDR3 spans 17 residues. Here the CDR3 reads CASSSRRASGTHYEQYF. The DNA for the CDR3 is TGTGCCAGCAGCTCCCGGAGGGCTAGCGGGACCCACTACGAGCAGTACTTC.

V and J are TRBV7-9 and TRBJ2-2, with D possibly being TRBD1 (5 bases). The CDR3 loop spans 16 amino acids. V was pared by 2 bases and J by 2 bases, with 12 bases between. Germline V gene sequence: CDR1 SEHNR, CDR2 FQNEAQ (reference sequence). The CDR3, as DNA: TGTGCCAGCAGCTTACGTGGGCAGGGCAACACCGGGGAGCTGTTTTTT. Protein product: CASSLRGQGNTGELFF.

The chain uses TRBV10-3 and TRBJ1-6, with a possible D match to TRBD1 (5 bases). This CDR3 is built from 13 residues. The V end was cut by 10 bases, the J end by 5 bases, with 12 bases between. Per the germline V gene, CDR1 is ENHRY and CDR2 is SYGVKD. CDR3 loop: CATGTDDNSPLHF. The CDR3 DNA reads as TGTGCCACCGGGACTGACGATAATTCACCCCTCCACTTT.

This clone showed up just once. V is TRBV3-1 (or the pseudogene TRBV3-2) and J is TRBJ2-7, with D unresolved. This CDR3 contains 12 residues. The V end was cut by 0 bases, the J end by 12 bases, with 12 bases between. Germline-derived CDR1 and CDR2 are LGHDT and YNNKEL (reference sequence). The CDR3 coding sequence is TGTGCCAGCAGCCAAGATAGAAGGGTCACGTACTTC. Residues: CASSQDRRVTYF.

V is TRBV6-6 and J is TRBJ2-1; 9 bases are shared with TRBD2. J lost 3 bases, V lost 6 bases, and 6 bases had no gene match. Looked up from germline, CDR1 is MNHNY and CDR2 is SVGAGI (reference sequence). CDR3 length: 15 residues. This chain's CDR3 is CASSPGTSFYNEQFF. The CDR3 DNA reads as TGTGCCAGCAGCCCCGGGACTAGCTTCTACAATGAGCAGTTCTTC.

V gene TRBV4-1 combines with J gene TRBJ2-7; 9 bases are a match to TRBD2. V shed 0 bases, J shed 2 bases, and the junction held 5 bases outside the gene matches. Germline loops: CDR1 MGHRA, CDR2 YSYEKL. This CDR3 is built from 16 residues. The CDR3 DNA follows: TGCGCCAGCAGCCAAGATTGGGCTAGCGGGGCCTACGAGCAGTACTTC. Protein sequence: CASSQDWASGAYEQYF.

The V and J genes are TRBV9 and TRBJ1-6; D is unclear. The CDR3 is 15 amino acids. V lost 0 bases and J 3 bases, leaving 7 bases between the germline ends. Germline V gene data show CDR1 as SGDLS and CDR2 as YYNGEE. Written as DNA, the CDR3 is TGTGCCAGCAGCGTAGGGAGGGACTATAATTCACCCCTCCACTTT. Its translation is CASSVGRDYNSPLHF.

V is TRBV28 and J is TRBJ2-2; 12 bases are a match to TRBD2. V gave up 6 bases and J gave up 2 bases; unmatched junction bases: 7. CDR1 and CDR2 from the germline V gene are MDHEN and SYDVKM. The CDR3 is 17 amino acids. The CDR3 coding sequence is TGTGCCAGCAGGGACGGACTAGCGGGGATAAACACCGGGGAGCTGTTTTTT. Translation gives CASRDGLAGINTGELFF.

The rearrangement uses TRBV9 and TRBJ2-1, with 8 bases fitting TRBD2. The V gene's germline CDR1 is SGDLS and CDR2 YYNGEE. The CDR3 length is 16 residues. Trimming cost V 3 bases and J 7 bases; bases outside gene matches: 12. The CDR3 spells CASSGPLAGRGNEQFF. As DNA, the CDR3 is TGTGCCAGCAGCGGACCCTTAGCGGGGCGAGGGAATGAGCAGTTCTTC.

DNA of the CDR3: TGTGCCAGCAGTACGCTACTAGCGGGAGCAGACGAGCAGTACTTC. Translated, it gives CASSTLLAGADEQYF. The chain links TRBV28 to TRBJ2-7; 11 positions agree with TRBD2. V was pared by 5 bases and J by 5 bases, with 8 bases of the junction left unmatched. Germline V CDR1 and CDR2: MDHEN, SYDVKM. This CDR3 contains 15 residues.

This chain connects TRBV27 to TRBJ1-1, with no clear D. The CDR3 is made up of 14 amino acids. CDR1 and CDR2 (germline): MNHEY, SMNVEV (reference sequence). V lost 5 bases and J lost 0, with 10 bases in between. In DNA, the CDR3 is TGTGCCAGCAGTATTCAAGGGCTGAACACTGAAGCTTTCTTT. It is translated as CASSIQGLNTEAFF.

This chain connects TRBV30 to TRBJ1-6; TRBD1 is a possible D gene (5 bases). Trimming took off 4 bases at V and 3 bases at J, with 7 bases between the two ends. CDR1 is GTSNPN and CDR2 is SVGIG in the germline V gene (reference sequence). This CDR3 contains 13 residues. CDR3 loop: CAWNGGYNSPLHF. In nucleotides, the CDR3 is TGTGCCTGGAATGGGGGCTATAATTCACCCCTCCACTTT. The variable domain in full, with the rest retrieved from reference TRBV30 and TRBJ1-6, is SQTIHQWPATLVQPVGSPLSLECTVEGTSNPNLYWYRQAAGRGLQLLFYSVGIGQISSEVPQNLSASRPQDRQFILSSKKLLLSDSGFYLCAWNGGYNSPLHFGNGTRLTVT.

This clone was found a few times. The CDR3 DNA is TGTGCCAGCAGCCTCGACATGAACACTGAAGCTTTCTTT. Amino acids: CASSLDMNTEAFF. The rearrangement uses TRBV11-3 and TRBJ1-1; unclear D gene. Germline CDR1 SGHNT, CDR2 YENEEA. The length of the CDR3 is 13 residues. The V end was cut by 5 bases, the J end by 0 bases, with 7 bases between.

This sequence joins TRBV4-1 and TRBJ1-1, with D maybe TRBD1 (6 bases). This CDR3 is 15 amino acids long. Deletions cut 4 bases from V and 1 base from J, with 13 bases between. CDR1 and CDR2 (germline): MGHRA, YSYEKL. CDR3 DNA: TGCGCCAGCAGCCCAGTAGGGGGTCAGAACACTGAAGCTTTCTTT. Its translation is CASSPVGGQNTEAFF.

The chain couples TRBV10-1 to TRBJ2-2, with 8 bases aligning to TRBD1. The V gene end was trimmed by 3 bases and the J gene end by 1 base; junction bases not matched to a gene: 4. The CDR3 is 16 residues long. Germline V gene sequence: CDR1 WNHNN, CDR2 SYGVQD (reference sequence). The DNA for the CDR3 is TGCGCCAGCAGTGATAGGGACAGGAAGAACACCGGGGAGCTGTTTTTT. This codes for CASSDRDRKNTGELFF.

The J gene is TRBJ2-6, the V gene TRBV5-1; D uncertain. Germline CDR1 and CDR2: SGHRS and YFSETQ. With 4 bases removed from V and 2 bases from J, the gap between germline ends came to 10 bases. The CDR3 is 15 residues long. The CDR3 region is CASSLGPTGANVLTF. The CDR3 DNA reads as TGCGCCAGCAGCCTCGGACCTACTGGGGCCAACGTCCTGACTTTC.

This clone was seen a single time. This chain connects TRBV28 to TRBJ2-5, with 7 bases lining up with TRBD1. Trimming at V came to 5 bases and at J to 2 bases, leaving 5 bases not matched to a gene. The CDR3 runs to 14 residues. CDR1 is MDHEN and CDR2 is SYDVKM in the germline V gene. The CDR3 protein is CASSPGQKQETQYF. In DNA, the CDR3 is TGTGCCAGCAGTCCGGGACAGAAACAAGAGACCCAGTACTTC.

CDR3: CASSIARANEQYF. The CDR3 DNA sequence: TGTGCCAGTAGTATTGCCAGGGCTAACGAGCAGTACTTC. This rearrangement joins TRBV19 to TRBJ2-7; a weak D match, TRBD1 (5 bases). CDR1 is LNHDA and CDR2 is SQIVND in the germline V gene (reference sequence). The CDR3 is 13 residues long. Trimming cost V 3 bases and J 5 bases, with 11 bases left between them.

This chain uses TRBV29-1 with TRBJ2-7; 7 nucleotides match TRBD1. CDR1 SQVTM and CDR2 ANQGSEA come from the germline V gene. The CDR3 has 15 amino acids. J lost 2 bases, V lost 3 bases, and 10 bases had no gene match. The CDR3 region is CSVEDPGTAPYEQYF. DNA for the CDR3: TGCAGCGTTGAGGACCCGGGGACAGCTCCCTACGAGCAGTACTTC.

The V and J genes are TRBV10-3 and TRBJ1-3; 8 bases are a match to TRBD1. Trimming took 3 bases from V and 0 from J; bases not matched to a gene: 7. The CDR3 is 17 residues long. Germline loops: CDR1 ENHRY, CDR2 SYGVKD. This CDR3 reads CAISDWDRSFSGNTIYF. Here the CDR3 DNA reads TGTGCCATCAGTGATTGGGACAGGTCATTCTCTGGAAACACCATATATTTT.